The 2 T cell receptor beta chains below come from one sample, sequenced in a study of cytomegalovirus exposure and HLA in healthy donors (dated by TCRdb to 2015 to 2018). Receptor amplification or capture employed the immunoSEQ multiplex PCR assay. TCRdb obtained this table from immuneACCESS and retained in-frame rearrangements with V and J assigned. These tables miss some clones; where compared with another copy, unresolved V genes account for less than half of the shortfall, and the remainder is unexplained. Across this sample there are tens of thousands of clones, with 97% seen only once. The top ten constitute 9.5% to 10% of the sample. Sequenced sample: PBMCs. The receptor set was obtained from a man younger than 40 in good health and CMV-seropositive.

This clone was detected only once. The chain couples TRBV5-4 to TRBJ2-3, with D uncertain. This CDR3 has 16 amino acids. CDR1 is SGHNT, CDR2 YYREEE, per germline (reference sequence). V was trimmed by 3 bases and J by 0 bases, leaving 14 bases between them. The CDR3, as DNA: TGTGCCAGCAGCTCCTTTGTCAGTTCTAGCACAGATACGCAGTATTTT. Translation: CASSSFVSSSTDTQYF.

The chain links TRBV29-1 to TRBJ2-3, with TRBD2 as a possible D gene (5 bases). CDR3 length: 11 amino acids. Germline V lookup: CDR1 SQVTM, CDR2 ANQGSEA. The ends were cut back, 3 bases at V and 7 bases at J, with 8 bases in the middle. DNA of the CDR3: TGCAGCGTTGAGGACTTTCATACGCAGTATTTT. Amino acid sequence: CSVEDFHTQYF.